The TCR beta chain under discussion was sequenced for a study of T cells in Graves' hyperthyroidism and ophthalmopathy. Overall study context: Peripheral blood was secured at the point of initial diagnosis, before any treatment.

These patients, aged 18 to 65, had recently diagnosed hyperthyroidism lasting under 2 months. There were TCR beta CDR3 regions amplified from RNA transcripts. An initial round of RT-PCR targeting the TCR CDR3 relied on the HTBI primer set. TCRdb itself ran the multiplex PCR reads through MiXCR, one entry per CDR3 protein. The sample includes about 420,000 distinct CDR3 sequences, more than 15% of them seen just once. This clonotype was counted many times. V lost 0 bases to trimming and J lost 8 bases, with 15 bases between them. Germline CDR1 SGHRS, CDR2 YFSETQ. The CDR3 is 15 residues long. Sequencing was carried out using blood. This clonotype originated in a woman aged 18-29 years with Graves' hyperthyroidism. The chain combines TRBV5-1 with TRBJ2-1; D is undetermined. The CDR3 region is CASSLASHPIDEQFF. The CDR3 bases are TGCGCCAGCAGCTTGGCCTCCCACCCCATCGATGAGCAGTTCTTC.